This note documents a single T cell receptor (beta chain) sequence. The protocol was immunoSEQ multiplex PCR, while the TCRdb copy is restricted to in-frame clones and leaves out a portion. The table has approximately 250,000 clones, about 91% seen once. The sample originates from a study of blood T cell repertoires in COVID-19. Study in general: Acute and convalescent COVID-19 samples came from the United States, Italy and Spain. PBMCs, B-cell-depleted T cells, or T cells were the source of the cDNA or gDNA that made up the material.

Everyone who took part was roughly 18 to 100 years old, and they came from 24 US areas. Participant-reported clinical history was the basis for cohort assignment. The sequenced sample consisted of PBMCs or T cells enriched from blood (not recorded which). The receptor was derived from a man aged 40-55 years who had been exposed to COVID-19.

The CDR3 sequence is CASSGTGNGEKLFF. The CDR3 region has the DNA TGCGCCAGCAGTGGGACGGGGAATGGTGAAAAACTGTTTTTT. V usage is TRBV10-2 and J usage is TRBJ1-4, with D unclear. The CDR3 length is 14 residues. Germline lookup yields CDR1 WSHSY and CDR2 SAAADI. V lost 4 bases to trimming and J lost 7 bases, with 13 bases between them.